This T cell receptor (beta chain) was obtained from a study of early T cells in non-severe SARS-CoV-2 infection. Ten or more counts support this clonotype. V shed 1 base and J shed 2 bases, with 6 bases lying between them. The CDR3 spans 12 residues. Germline V gene lookup returns CDR1 GTSNPN and CDR2 SVGIG (reference sequence). Unique molecular identifier tags were affixed to discrete cDNA molecules. TCRdb reprocessed the 5' RACE reads via MiXCR and lists one record per CDR3 protein. The sample holds 25,000 to 35,000 distinct CDR3 sequences, around 7% seen once. J is TRBJ2-7 and V is TRBV30; D is ambiguous. The sample was whole blood. The receptor's source is an adult who was a healthcare worker with PCR-confirmed SARS-CoV-2 infection or an uninfected control (not recorded which). CDR3 sequence: CAWSELTYEQYF. Written as DNA, the CDR3 is TGTGCCTGGAGTGAGTTGACCTACGAGCAGTACTTC.